This T cell receptor beta chain was obtained from a study of T-cell memory formation after mild COVID-19. CDR3 length equals 15 residues. Trimming stripped 6 bases from V and 4 bases from J, with 12 bases between. Germline V gives CDR1 KGHDR, CDR2 SFDVKD. From the 5' RACE reads, TCRdb called clonotypes with MiXCR, one entry per CDR3 protein. The sample contains about 470,000 distinct CDR3 sequences, around a quarter of which appear only once. This chain joins TRBV24-1 and TRBJ2-6; D is unclear. This TCR derives from an adult woman who had mild COVID-19 (a few samples of this study predate the infection). Cell type and time point are not known. The sample was PBMCs or a T cell subset sorted from them (not recorded which). CDR3 sequence: CATSKTAEGANVLTF. DNA for the CDR3: TGTGCCACCAGTAAAACTGCGGAGGGGGCCAACGTCCTGACTTTC.